The entry below gives a single TCR beta chain sequence along with its context. Sequencing used immunoSEQ multiplex PCR; TCRdb keeps in-frame clones, though not all of them. This table holds 150,000 to 170,000 clones, about 90% found once. This specimen belongs to a study of blood T cell repertoires in COVID-19. Whole-study context: Material from acute and convalescent COVID-19 was sourced from the United States, Italy and Spain. Sources were T cells, B-cell-depleted T cells, or PBMCs; the material itself was cDNA or gDNA.

CDR1 is MNHEY and CDR2 is SVGAGI in the germline V gene. Trimming pared 6 bases from V and 9 bases from J, leaving 12 bases between. The CDR3 has 12 amino acids. The sequence came from a middle-aged man with acute or convalescent COVID-19. Sequenced input: peripheral blood. V usage is TRBV6-5 and J usage is TRBJ2-1; a weak D match, TRBD1 (6 bases). CDR3 loop: CASSRDNGEQFF. CDR3 nucleotide sequence: TGTGCCAGCAGCAGGGACAACGGTGAGCAGTTCTTC.